This T cell receptor (beta chain) is drawn from a study of T-cell reconstitution after alpha-beta-depleted transplantation in children. Library preparation (for TCRbeta) was performed with unique molecular identifiers. TCRdb fed the PCR reads into MiXCR, producing one record per CDR3 protein. The sample holds more than 500,000 distinct CDR3 sequences, around 10% seen once. Germline V lookup: CDR1 KGHSH, CDR2 LQKENI. CDR3 length: 14 amino acids. V lost 3 bases and J lost 1; bases outside the gene matches: 2. The sequence was collected from a female patient under 10 years old who had a stem cell transplant for aplastic anemia, so the T cells may come from the graft donor. The chain couples TRBV18 to TRBJ1-1; 7 nucleotides line up with TRBD1. The source material was PBMCs, mostly from graft donor cells, sampled 180 days after TCRalphabeta/CD19-depleted stem cell transplant. The CDR3 coding sequence is TGTGCCAGCTCACCGAAGGGGGCGAACACTGAAGCTTTCTTT. Protein sequence: CASSPKGANTEAFF.